This is a list of T cell receptor beta chains from one sample in a study of technical replicates of blood from a handful of donors. The method was immunoSEQ multiplex PCR; TCRdb's version includes in-frame clones alone and lacks a portion of them. The data hold some 70,000 clones, with roughly nine tenths observed a single time. Material for sequencing was T cells isolated from PBMCs. These receptors were obtained from a human donor in good health. CDR3s include the opening cysteine and the closing phenylalanine or tryptophan. The D gene is left open where the match is weak. Only part of the rows carry a size: once, few, many, or a class if the clone is expanded.

TRBJ1-5	TRBV4-3	NA	13	NA	CASSQDRGQPQHF	TGCGCCAGCAGCCAAGATAGGGGTCAGCCCCAGCATTTT
TRBJ2-2	TRBV7-3	NA	15	TRBD2	CASSSLAGNTGELFF	TGTGCCAGCAGCTCCCTAGCGGGAAACACCGGGGAGCTGTTTTTT
TRBJ1-1	TRBV5-8	NA	13	TRBD1	CASGLDRGLGAFF	TGTGCCAGCGGACTGGACAGGGGACTTGGAGCTTTCTTT
TRBJ2-3	TRBV7-2	once	15	TRBD2	CASSLVAGESDTQYF	TGTGCCAGCAGCTTAGTCGCGGGAGAGTCAGATACGCAGTATTTT
TRBJ2-3	TRBV6-6	NA	14	NA	CASSSLDSTDTQYF	TGTGCCAGCAGTTCCCTAGATAGCACAGATACGCAGTATTTT
TRBJ2-4	TRBV19	NA	18	NA	CASSMGPGSGGSKNIQYF	TGTGCCAGTAGTATGGGACCAGGGAGCGGAGGGTCCAAAAACATTCAGTACTTC
TRBJ2-7	TRBV6-6	NA	15	NA	CATASSGKGGYEQYF	TGTGCCACGGCGTCCAGCGGGAAAGGGGGCTACGAGCAGTACTTC
TRBJ2-3	TRBV27	NA	16	TRBD2	CASRYSGRGGTDTQYF	TGTGCCAGCAGATATAGCGGGAGGGGAGGCACAGATACGCAGTATTTT
TRBJ2-2	TRBV19	once	17	TRBD2	CASSIDPLAGVAGELFF	TGTGCCAGTAGTATAGATCCCCTAGCGGGAGTGGCCGGGGAGCTGTTTTTT
TRBJ1-4	TRBV14	NA	13	NA	CASSQVVGAKLFF	TGTGCCAGCAGCCAAGTCGTAGGGGCGAAACTGTTTTTT
TRBJ1-3	TRBV30	NA	13	NA	CAWSSGALNTIYF	TGTGCCTGGAGTTCCGGAGCACTAAACACCATATATTTT
TRBJ1-2	TRBV19	NA	12	NA	CASSIIPGGYTF	TGTGCCAGTAGTATTATTCCAGGTGGCTACACCTTC
TRBJ1-3	TRBV18	few	15	NA	CASSPQRQSGNTIYF	TGTGCCAGCTCACCACAAAGACAGTCTGGAAACACCATATATTTT
TRBJ1-2	TRBV19	NA	15	NA	CASKEYGTSAYGYTF	TGTGCCAGTAAGGAGTATGGGACATCGGCCTATGGCTACACCTTC
TRBJ1-1	TRBV7-9	once	15	NA	CASSPFPDSQPEAFF	TGTGCCAGCAGCCCATTCCCGGACAGCCAACCTGAAGCTTTCTTT
TRBJ2-7	TRBV4-1	NA	14	NA	CASSRDMGTYEQYF	TGCGCCAGCAGCCGTGACATGGGCACCTACGAGCAGTACTTC
TRBJ1-3	TRBV23-1	NA	14	NA	CASSQGHSGNTIYF	TGCGCCAGCAGTCAGGGGCACTCTGGAAACACCATATATTTT
TRBJ2-3	TRBV5-4	NA	14	TRBD2	CASSLLAGGDTQYF	TGTGCCAGCAGCTTGCTAGCGGGAGGAGATACGCAGTATTTT
TRBJ2-5	TRBV19	NA	14	NA	CASSIIGGQETQYF	TGTGCCAGTAGTATAATAGGAGGGCAAGAGACCCAGTACTTC
TRBJ2-7	TRBV6-1	few	15	TRBD2	CASRTLAGDSYEQYF	TGTGCCAGCAGAACATTAGCGGGAGACTCCTACGAGCAGTACTTC
TRBJ2-5	TRBV5-1	NA	18	TRBD2	CASSLVGGVVVLKETQYF	TGCGCCAGCAGCTTGGTGGGGGGGGTGGTAGTTCTAAAAGAGACCCAGTACTTC
TRBJ1-5	TRBV10-2	NA	15	NA	CASSEQGSSNQPQHF	TGCGCCAGCAGTGAGCAGGGCAGCAGCAATCAGCCCCAGCATTTT
TRBJ2-5	TRBV7-8	NA	16	TRBD2	CASSRGLAGVRETQYF	TGTGCCAGCAGCCGCGGACTAGCGGGAGTAAGAGAGACCCAGTACTTC
TRBJ1-2	TRBV4-2	NA	15	TRBD1	CASSQPRTGLYGYTF	TGTGCCAGCAGCCAACCCCGGACAGGACTGTATGGCTACACCTTC
TRBJ2-1	TRBV9	NA	14	NA	CASSVLPGDNEQFF	TGTGCCAGCAGCGTATTACCCGGGGACAATGAGCAGTTCTTC
TRBJ1-1	TRBV4-2	NA	12	NA	CASSQGLPEAFF	TGTGCCAGCAGCCAAGGGCTTCCTGAAGCTTTCTTT
TRBJ2-1	TRBV11-2	NA	15	NA	CASSSPRRGRNEQFF	TGTGCCAGCAGCTCTCCCCGGAGGGGTCGGAATGAGCAGTTCTTC
TRBJ2-7	TRBV14	NA	14	NA	CASSRYSIPYEQYF	TGTGCCAGCAGCCGTTACTCGATCCCCTACGAGCAGTACTTC
TRBJ2-1	TRBV5-1	NA	16	NA	CASSPYSEAAYNEQFF	TGCGCCAGCAGCCCCTATAGCGAGGCTGCCTACAATGAGCAGTTCTTC
TRBJ1-5	TRBV9	NA	14	NA	CASSVQGQDQPQHF	TGTGCCAGCAGCGTACAGGGTCAGGATCAGCCCCAGCATTTT
TRBJ2-1	TRBV5-1	once	11	NA	CASSSRAEQFF	TGCGCCAGCAGCTCCAGGGCTGAGCAGTTCTTC
TRBJ2-2	TRBV4-3	NA	15	TRBD2	CASSQVREQDGELFF	TGCGCCAGCAGCCAAGTGCGGGAGCAGGACGGGGAGCTGTTTTTT
TRBJ1-5	TRBV29-1	NA	13	NA	CSVARGNNQPQHF	TGCAGCGTTGCAAGGGGGAACAATCAGCCCCAGCATTTT
TRBJ2-1	TRBV15	NA	15	TRBD2	CATPRASGKNNEQFF	TGTGCCACGCCGCGGGCTAGCGGAAAAAACAATGAGCAGTTCTTC
TRBJ2-1	TRBV21-1	NA	13	NA	CASSKEEGTEQFF	TGTGCCAGCAGCAAAGAGGAGGGAACTGAGCAGTTCTTC
TRBJ2-7	TRBV19	NA	16	TRBD1	CASSVPGGTGLYEQYF	TGTGCCAGTAGTGTCCCTGGAGGGACAGGCCTTTACGAGCAGTACTTC
TRBJ1-2	TRBV6-5	few	14	NA	CASSYGDTNYGYTF	TGTGCCAGCAGTTACGGGGACACCAACTATGGCTACACCTTC